The 10 T cell receptor beta chains in this list originate from one sample, sequenced in a study of identical twins. TCRdb reanalysed the 5' RACE reads using MiXCR and keeps one entry per CDR3 protein. The sample has just under 650,000 distinct CDR3 sequences, just over 7% seen once. These data were likewise used in another study, on yellow fever vaccine responses in identical twins.

What was sequenced was PBMCs. All receptors derive from a woman under 30 in good health.

Ten or more counts support this clonotype. The chain couples TRBV24-1 to TRBJ2-1; possible D gene TRBD2, 5 bases. The V gene lost 9 bases and the J gene lost 5 bases, with 10 bases spanning the gap. The germline CDR1 and CDR2 sequences are KGHDR and SFDVKD. The CDR3 spans 12 residues. The CDR3 coding sequence is TGTGCCACCGATCGAGGGAACAATGAGCAGTTCTTC. Protein product: CATDRGNNEQFF.

The chain combines TRBV12-5 with TRBJ1-2; 7 bases line up with TRBD1. The CDR3 sequence is 14 residues long. With 1 base clipped from V and 1 base from J, the junction kept 0 bases outside the gene matches. Germline CDR1 is LGHNT and CDR2 is FRNRAP. Here the CDR3 DNA reads TGTGCTAGTGGTTTGGGACAGGGTAACTATGGCTACACCTTC. Its protein is CASGLGQGNYGYTF.

This clonotype was seen more than once but under ten times. This chain links TRBV7-9 with TRBJ1-2, with no clear D. CDR1 is SEHNR and CDR2 is FQNEAQ in the germline V gene (reference sequence). The CDR3 loop spans 15 amino acids. Trimming removed 5 bases at V and 5 bases at J, with 18 bases between. The chain's CDR3 is CASSRWVLRGYGYTF. CDR3 sequence (DNA): TGTGCCAGCAGCCGCTGGGTGCTAAGAGGTTATGGCTACACCTTC. Using reference TRBV7-9 and TRBJ1-2 for the parts outside the CDR3, the full variable domain is DTGVSQNPRHKITKRGQNVTFRCDPISEHNRLYWYRQTLGQGPEFLTYFQNEAQLEKSRLLSDRFSAERPKGSFSTLEIQRTEQGDSAMYLCASSRWVLRGYGYTFGSGTRLTVV.

The rearrangement links TRBV20-1 to TRBJ2-3, with a weak D call TRBD1 (5 bases). The V end lost 4 bases, the J end lost 0 bases, and 11 bases lay between the germline ends. CDR1 is DFQATT and CDR2 is SNEGSKA in the germline V gene (reference sequence). CDR3 length: 14 amino acids. Here the CDR3 DNA reads TGCAGTGCTACAAAAGACAGCAGCACAGATACGCAGTATTTT. Residues: CSATKDSSTDTQYF.

This chain connects TRBV7-9 to TRBJ1-1; D is unresolved. Looked up from germline, CDR1 is SEHNR and CDR2 is FQNEAQ (reference sequence). With 3 bases removed from V and 4 bases from J, the gap between germline ends came to 12 bases. The CDR3 runs to 14 residues. In DNA, the CDR3 is TGTGCCAGCAGCTTTACCGCACCACCCACTGAAGCTTTCTTT. It is translated as CASSFTAPPTEAFF.

This clonotype was detected ten times or more. The chain links TRBV4-1 to TRBJ1-1; unclear D gene. Germline assignment: CDR1 MGHRA and CDR2 YSYEKL. The CDR3 sequence is 16 residues long. The V and J ends lost 1 base and 3 bases respectively, with 15 bases between them. CDR3 nucleotide sequence: TGCGCCAGCAGCCAAGCAATAGGTCTAAGGGACACTGAAGCTTTCTTT. This encodes CASSQAIGLRDTEAFF.

V gene TRBV7-9 combines with J gene TRBJ2-1; D uncertain. Trimming pared 5 bases from V and 9 bases from J, leaving 11 bases between. The CDR3 covers 12 residues. Germline-derived CDR1 and CDR2 are SEHNR and FQNEAQ (reference sequence). CDR3 sequence reads: CASSPVIGEQFF. The CDR3 DNA reads as TGTGCCAGCAGCCCTGTTATCGGTGAGCAGTTCTTC.

This chain links TRBV20-1 with TRBJ2-3, with D hard to call. V dropped 1 base and J dropped 0 bases, with 5 bases sitting between them. CDR1 is DFQATT, CDR2 SNEGSKA, per germline (reference sequence). The CDR3 loop spans 13 amino acids. CDR3: CSARVYSTDTQYF. The CDR3 bases are TGCAGTGCTAGAGTCTATAGCACAGATACGCAGTATTTT.

This clonotype was counted ten times or more. The V call is TRBV29-1, the J call TRBJ2-3, with 16 bases aligning to TRBD2. This CDR3 is built from 15 residues. Trimming cost V 3 bases and J 3 bases; bases outside gene matches: 0. CDR1 is SQVTM, CDR2 ANQGSEA, per germline. The CDR3 bases are TGCAGCGTTGAGGGACTAGCGGGAGGGACAGATACGCAGTATTTT. Protein sequence: CSVEGLAGGTDTQYF.

The sample holds a few counts of this clonotype. The junction departs from the called germline gene at one end, perhaps through a read error. The rearrangement uses TRBV7-3 and TRBJ2-1, with 8 bases identical to TRBD2. The CDR3 loop spans 14 amino acids. Per germline, CDR1 SGHTA and CDR2 FQGTGA. The CDR3 reads CASSLTGGGKQQFF. For the CDR3, the DNA is TGTGCCAGCAGCCTAACGGGGGGGGGAAAGCAGCAGTTCTTC.